This T cell receptor (beta chain) was identified during a study of blood T cell repertoires in COVID-19. At the level of the study: COVID-19 samples from acute and convalescent phases originated in the United States, Italy and Spain.

Everyone who took part was 18 to 89 years old, and they came from 24 US areas. Participant reports of clinical history set cohort assignment. CDR3 size: 17 residues. Germline V gives CDR1 LNHNV, CDR2 YYDKDF (reference sequence). V lost 0 bases, J lost 6 bases, and 15 bases lay in between. Study processing details: For nucleated cells, counts were estimated from reference gene primer amplification. Clones were read by immunoSEQ multiplex PCR, and TCRdb kept only the in-frame ones, dropping some. V and J calls plus clone size are reproduced from that table; the DNA served to infer D and trimming. Among approximately 480,000 clones, about 90% were seen once, and the ten largest hold under 0.85%.

The clonotype was recovered from a woman under 30 who had recovered from COVID-19. The chain combines TRBV15 with TRBJ1-6, with D possibly TRBD1 on 5 matching bases. The sequencing sample was made of PBMCs or T cells enriched from blood (not recorded which). The CDR3 reads CATSRERAGSFNSPLHF. The DNA for the CDR3 is TGTGCCACCAGCAGAGAAAGAGCAGGGTCTTTTAATTCACCCCTCCACTTT.